The next 25 T cell receptor beta chains were all read from a single sample in a study of T cells in Graves' hyperthyroidism and ophthalmopathy. The investigators amplified TCR beta CDR3 regions from RNA transcripts. Primed by the HTBI set, a first-round RT-PCR was run on the TCR CDR3. TCRdb processed the multiplex PCR reads anew with MiXCR; each CDR3 protein has one entry. The repertoire consists of under 350,000 distinct CDR3 sequences, with over 15% occurring once and the leading ten covering around 50%. Sample: blood. These TCRs come from a woman aged 45-59 years with Graves' hyperthyroidism.

This clonotype was found many times. V is TRBV5-1 and J is TRBJ2-1, with 9 positions matching TRBD1. J lost 6 bases, V lost 0 bases, and 4 bases had no gene match. This CDR3 is 15 amino acids long. The germline V gene has CDR1 SGHRS and CDR2 YFSETQ. CDR3 loop: CASSLGTGVGNEQFF. CDR3 bases: TGCGCCAGCAGCTTGGGGACAGGGGTAGGCAATGAGCAGTTCTTC.

The J gene is TRBJ1-6, the V gene TRBV9; D is perhaps TRBD1 (5 bases). The CDR3 runs 12 residues. Germline lookup yields CDR1 SGDLS and CDR2 YYNGEE. V lost 0 bases and J 11 bases, leaving 6 bases between the germline ends. DNA for the CDR3: TGTGCCAGCAGCGTAGAGGGGACACCCCTCCACTTT. This encodes CASSVEGTPLHF.

Many counts were recorded for this clonotype. The genes are TRBV18 and TRBJ2-2; no clear D. The CDR3 sequence is 13 residues long. Between the trimmed V and J ends, which lost 5 bases and 3 bases, there was a span of 7 bases. Germline lookup yields CDR1 KGHSH and CDR2 LQKENI. CDR3 region: CASSISHTGELFF. CDR3 nucleotides: TGTGCCAGCTCAATCAGTCACACCGGGGAGCTGTTTTTT.

V usage is TRBV6-2 or TRBV6-3 and J usage is TRBJ2-7; possible D gene TRBD2, 5 bases. CDR1 is MNHEY and CDR2 is SVGEGT in the germline V gene. This CDR3 is built from 14 residues. V shed 6 bases and J shed 6 bases, with 18 bases lying between them. The CDR3 spells CASRRDSWLREQYF. DNA for the CDR3: TGTGCCAGCAGGAGGGATTCGTGGTTGCGCGAGCAGTACTTC.

This clonotype was observed many times. J is TRBJ2-7 and V is TRBV5-1, with TRBD1 matching 7 bases. The CDR3 has 14 residues. Germline lookup yields CDR1 SGHRS and CDR2 YFSETQ. V dropped 4 bases and J dropped 3; count of bases not matched to a gene: 7. DNA for the CDR3: TGCGCCAGCAGCCAATACAGGGGCGACTACGAGCAGTACTTC. It translates to CASSQYRGDYEQYF.

This clonotype was observed at least ten times. The rearrangement links TRBV6-5 to TRBJ2-7, with a tentative D call TRBD1 (6 bases). This CDR3 contains 14 residues. The V and J ends lost 5 bases and 6 bases respectively, with 17 bases between them. The germline gives CDR1 MNHEY, CDR2 SVGAGI. The CDR3 DNA is TGTGCCAGCAGTCCGGGACAAGGGTGGGTCGAGCAGTACGTC. Its protein is CASSPGQGWVEQYV.

At least ten counts were recorded for this clonotype. The chain couples TRBV18 to TRBJ2-2; 9 nucleotides match TRBD1. The V gene's germline CDR1 is KGHSH and CDR2 LQKENI. CDR3 size: 15 residues. Trimming removed 2 bases from V and 3 bases from J; junction bases left unmatched: 1. Here the CDR3 DNA reads TGTGCCAGCTCACCAAGGACAGGGGACACCGGGGAGCTGTTTTTT. Translation: CASSPRTGDTGELFF.

Turning to this clonotype: The conserved closing phenylalanine or tryptophan is absent in this CDR3, likely reflecting a read error. The V and J genes are TRBV6-1 and TRBJ1-2; D is perhaps TRBD1 (5 bases). This CDR3 is built from 15 residues. Between the trimmed V and J ends, which lost 7 bases and 1 base, there was a span of 16 bases. CDR1 is MNHNS, CDR2 SASEGT, per germline. This chain's CDR3 is CASMKTATNNYGYTS. In DNA form, the CDR3 reads TGTGCCAGCATGAAGACAGCTACAAATAACTATGGCTACACCTCC.

This clonotype has a count of ten or more. The V and J genes are TRBV12-3 or TRBV12-4 and TRBJ2-3, with D hard to call. This CDR3 has 14 residues. Trimming removed 0 bases at V and 2 bases at J, with 6 bases between. CDR3 in amino acids: CASSLAGLTDTQYF. As DNA, the CDR3 is TGTGCCAGCAGTTTAGCGGGCCTCACAGATACGCAGTATTTT.

A remark on this clonotype: Just one base apart from a much larger clone, this may be a read error. The chain employs TRBV7-9 and TRBJ2-1; 7 positions agree with TRBD2. The CDR3 is 18 amino acids. Germline loops: CDR1 SEHNR, CDR2 FQNEAQ (reference sequence). The DNA of the CDR3 is TGTGTCAGCAGCTGGATTGGGACTACTCAAGGGTCCTACAATGAGCAGTTCTTC. Amino acids: CVSSWIGTTQGSYNEQFF.

The chain uses TRBV3-1 and TRBJ2-7; D is ambiguous. The V gene lost 10 bases and the J gene lost 4 bases, with 20 bases spanning the gap. The germline CDR1 and CDR2 sequences are LGHDT and YNNKEL (reference sequence). The CDR3 is made up of 14 amino acids. The CDR3, as DNA: TGTGCCATCAGTGACATTAGCCTCTCATACGAGCAGTACTTC. Its protein product is CAISDISLSYEQYF.

This clonotype was seen a handful of times. The chain carries TRBV6-1 and TRBJ1-5, with TRBD1 matching over 11 bases. Germline V gives CDR1 MNHNS, CDR2 SASEGT. CDR3 length equals 18 residues. Losses at the gene ends were 6 bases for V and 0 bases for J; bases not matched to a gene: 10. As DNA, the CDR3 is TGTGCCAGCAGCACGGGACAGGGGGGATCACATAGCAATCAGCCCCAGCATTTT. This codes for CASSTGQGGSHSNQPQHF.

This clonotype has only a few counts. This chain joins TRBV10-3 and TRBJ1-2; 8 nucleotides match TRBD1. The CDR3 covers 13 residues. CDR1 is ENHRY and CDR2 is SYGVKD in the germline V gene. The V segment lost 5 bases and the J segment 6 bases; nucleotides outside the gene matches: 5. CDR3 DNA sequence: TGTGCCATCAGTAACCAGGGGGCTGATGGCTACACCTTC. This encodes CAISNQGADGYTF.

J is TRBJ1-3 and V is TRBV18; tentative D call: TRBD1 (5 bases). CDR3 size: 15 residues. Germline CDR1 reads KGHSH; CDR2 reads LQKENI. The V end lost 2 bases, the J end lost 0 bases, and 8 bases lay between the germline ends. Here the CDR3 reads CASSPGATSGNTIYF. The CDR3 region has the DNA TGTGCCAGCTCACCAGGGGCAACCTCTGGAAACACCATATATTTT. The whole variable domain, filled in from reference TRBV18 and TRBJ1-3, reads NAGVMQNPRHLVRRRGQEARLRCSPMKGHSHVYWYRQLPEEGLKFMVYLQKENIIDESGMPKERFSAEFPKEGPSILRIQQVVRGDSAAYFCASSPGATSGNTIYFGEGSWLTVV.

The chain couples TRBV7-9 to TRBJ2-3; TRBD2 aligns across 7 bases. This CDR3 has 14 residues. Germline V gene lookup returns CDR1 SEHNR and CDR2 FQNEAQ (reference sequence). The V gene end was trimmed by 7 bases and the J gene end by 2 bases; junction bases not matched to a gene: 6. This CDR3 is CASTRDYNTDTQYF. The DNA of the CDR3 is TGTGCCAGCACCCGGGACTACAACACAGATACGCAGTATTTT. Looking up the rest from reference TRBV7-9 and TRBJ2-3 gives the full variable domain: DTGVSQNPRHKITKRGQNVTFRCDPISEHNRLYWYRQTLGQGPEFLTYFQNEAQLEKSRLLSDRFSAERPKGSFSTLEIQRTEQGDSAMYLCASTRDYNTDTQYFGPGTRLTVL.

This clonotype was seen a few times. The CDR3 loop is CASSPRDLNTGELFF. For the CDR3, the DNA is TGTGCCAGCAGTCCCCGGGACTTAAACACCGGGGAGCTGTTTTTT. The V and J genes are TRBV12-3 or TRBV12-4 and TRBJ2-2; a weak D match, TRBD2 (6 bases). The CDR3 contains 15 residues. Trimming left V 5 bases short and J 2 bases short, with 12 bases between.

In this sample, this clonotype turned up a few times. The J gene is TRBJ1-1, the V gene TRBV19; 8 bases are a match to TRBD1. This CDR3 has 19 residues. The trim removed 3 bases at V and 7 bases at J, leaving 22 bases unmatched. The V gene's germline CDR1 is LNHDA and CDR2 SQIVND (reference sequence). The CDR3 sequence is CASSIYGVDPDRAYNEAFF. CDR3 nucleotide sequence: TGTGCCAGTAGTATCTATGGGGTGGATCCGGACAGGGCGTACAATGAAGCTTTCTTT.

This clonotype was counted at least ten times. The V gene is TRBV18, the J gene TRBJ2-1, with 9 bases identical to TRBD1. This CDR3 has 15 amino acids. Germline CDR1 reads KGHSH; CDR2 reads LQKENI. V shed 1 base, J shed 8 bases, and the junction held 6 bases outside the gene matches. The CDR3 coding sequence is TGTGCCAGCTCACCACTGGGACAGGGTATCGATGAGCAGTTCTTC. Its translation is CASSPLGQGIDEQFF. The full variable domain, rest sourced from reference TRBV18 and TRBJ2-1, is NAGVMQNPRHLVRRRGQEARLRCSPMKGHSHVYWYRQLPEEGLKFMVYLQKENIIDESGMPKERFSAEFPKEGPSILRIQQVVRGDSAAYFCASSPLGQGIDEQFFGPGTRLTVL.

This clonotype was counted at least ten times. The chain links TRBV12-3 or TRBV12-4 to TRBJ2-7; D unresolved. This CDR3 contains 13 residues. V lost 0 bases and J lost 2, with 5 bases in between. CDR3 sequence: CASSLAETYEQYF. The CDR3, as DNA: TGTGCCAGCAGTTTAGCGGAAACCTACGAGCAGTACTTC.

This rearrangement joins TRBV20-1 to TRBJ1-2; D unresolved. The CDR3 length is 10 residues. Trimming stripped 3 bases from V and 8 bases from J, with 7 bases between. Germline lookup yields CDR1 DFQATT and CDR2 SNEGSKA (reference sequence). The CDR3 sequence: CSARREGYTF. CDR3 bases: TGCAGTGCTAGGAGGGAAGGCTACACCTTC.

This clonotype showed up just a few times. The chain is built from TRBV3-1 and TRBJ1-3; the D gene is possibly TRBD1 (5 bases). The CDR3 runs to 15 residues. Trimming removed 4 bases at V and 4 bases at J, with 14 bases between. Germline V gene data show CDR1 as LGHDT and CDR2 as YNNKEL (reference sequence). For the CDR3, the DNA is TGTGCCAGCAGCCGGACTGTGGGGGAAGGAAACACCATATATTTT. Translated: CASSRTVGEGNTIYF.

The rearrangement uses TRBV28 and TRBJ1-6; D is undetermined. This CDR3 is built from 16 residues. Germline assignment: CDR1 MDHEN and CDR2 SYDVKM. Trimming shortened V by 4 bases and J by 4 bases, and 14 bases separated the two germline ends. CDR3 in DNA: TGTGCCAGCAGTTCCCAGGCCTCCGGTTATAATTCACCCCTCCACTTT. Amino acid sequence: CASSSQASGYNSPLHF.

This clonotype was recorded many times. The chain uses TRBV6-1 and TRBJ2-3; a weak D match, TRBD2 (7 bases). The CDR3 is 15 amino acids. V lost 5 bases and J lost 3, with 15 bases in between. Germline V gene sequence: CDR1 MNHNS, CDR2 SASEGT. CDR3 sequence (DNA): TGTGCCAGCAGTTTACAGGGAGGGTGGACAGATACGCAGTATTTT. Protein: CASSLQGGWTDTQYF.

The chain couples TRBV29-1 to TRBJ2-7, with D tentatively TRBD1 (5 bases). The CDR3 has 12 residues. Trimming removed 2 bases from V and 5 bases from J, with 10 bases in between. Looked up from germline, CDR1 is SQVTM and CDR2 is ANQGSEA. The CDR3: CSVEMAGNEQYF. The CDR3, as DNA: TGCAGCGTTGAAATGGCAGGGAACGAGCAGTACTTC.

The sample holds many counts of this clonotype. This chain uses TRBV2 with TRBJ2-1; D unclear. Trimming removed 7 bases at V and 9 bases at J, with 10 bases between. The CDR3 is made up of 11 amino acids. Germline CDR1 is SNHLY and CDR2 is FYNNEI. CDR3 sequence reads: CASTQESEQFF. The CDR3 DNA follows: TGTGCCAGCACCCAAGAGAGTGAGCAGTTCTTC.